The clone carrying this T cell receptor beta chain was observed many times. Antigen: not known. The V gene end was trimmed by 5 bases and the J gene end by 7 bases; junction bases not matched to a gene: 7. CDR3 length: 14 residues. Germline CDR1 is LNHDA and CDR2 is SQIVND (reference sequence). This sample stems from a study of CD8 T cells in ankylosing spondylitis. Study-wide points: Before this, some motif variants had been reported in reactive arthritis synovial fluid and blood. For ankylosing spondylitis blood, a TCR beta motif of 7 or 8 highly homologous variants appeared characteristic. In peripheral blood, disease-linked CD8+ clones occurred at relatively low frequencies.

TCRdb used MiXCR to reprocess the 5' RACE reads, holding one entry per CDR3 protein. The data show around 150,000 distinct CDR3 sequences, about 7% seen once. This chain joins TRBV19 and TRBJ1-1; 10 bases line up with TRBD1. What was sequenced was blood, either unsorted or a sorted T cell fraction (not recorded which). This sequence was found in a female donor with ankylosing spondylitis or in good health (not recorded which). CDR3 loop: CASSELGTGVEAFF. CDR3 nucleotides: TGTGCCAGTAGTGAACTCGGGACAGGGGTTGAAGCTTTCTTT. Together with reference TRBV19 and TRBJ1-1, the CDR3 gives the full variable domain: DGGITQSPKYLFRKEGQNVTLSCEQNLNHDAMYWYRQDPGQGLRLIYYSQIVNDFQKGDIAEGYSVSREKKESFPLTVTSAQKNPTAFYLCASSELGTGVEAFFGQGTRLTVV.